This is a list of T cell receptor beta chains from one sample in a study of T-cell reconstitution after alpha-beta-depleted transplantation in children. Each CDR3 protein is one row after TCRdb ran MiXCR on the PCR reads. This sample yields a few hundred thousand distinct CDR3 sequences, of which 13% are seen a single time; over 3.5% belongs to the top ten. The material was PBMCs, obtained from the stem cell graft. These receptors originate from a human donor who donated a stem cell graft to a child with Fanconi anemia. The CDR3 runs from the conserved cysteine through the conserved F or W. D genes are given only for firm matches. Clone sizes are given selectively: once, few, many, or a class where the clone is expanded.

CDR3nt: TGCGCCAGCAGCGTAACCGGGACAGGGGTCGATGAGCAGTTCTTC
CDR3aa: CASSVTGTGVDEQFF
d_gene: TRBD1
j_gene: TRBJ2-1
abundance: few
v_gene: TRBV5-1

CDR3nt: TGCAGTGCGAGCAACAGGGGCTCGGCCACCGGGGAGCTGTTTTTT
CDR3aa: CSASNRGSATGELFF
d_gene: TRBD1
j_gene: TRBJ2-2
abundance: NA
v_gene: TRBV20-1

CDR3nt: TGTGCCAGCGGCAGGGCTAGGGATTCACCCCTCCACTTT
CDR3aa: CASGRARDSPLHF
d_gene: NA
j_gene: TRBJ1-6
abundance: NA
v_gene: TRBV6-1

CDR3nt: TGCGCCAGCAGCTTCTCTAGCGGTGAGCAGTTCTTC
CDR3aa: CASSFSSGEQFF
d_gene: TRBD2
j_gene: TRBJ2-1
abundance: once
v_gene: TRBV5-1

CDR3nt: TGCAGTGCCAGAAGACCTGGGACTCCCCTAAAGGGGGATACGCAGTATTTT
CDR3aa: CSARRPGTPLKGDTQYF
d_gene: NA
j_gene: TRBJ2-3
abundance: many
v_gene: TRBV20-1

CDR3nt: TGTGCCAGTCTTTCGAACACTGAAGCTTTCTTT
CDR3aa: CASLSNTEAFF
d_gene: NA
j_gene: TRBJ1-1
abundance: many
v_gene: TRBV28

CDR3nt: TGTGCCAGCAGGCGGGACAGGGATCAGCCCCAGCATTTT
CDR3aa: CASRRDRDQPQHF
d_gene: TRBD1
j_gene: TRBJ1-5
abundance: NA
v_gene: TRBV5-5

CDR3nt: TGTGCCAGCAGCTTAGCGGAGACAGCCCTCTATGGCTACACCTTC
CDR3aa: CASSLAETALYGYTF
d_gene: NA
j_gene: TRBJ1-2
abundance: NA
v_gene: TRBV7-9

CDR3nt: TGTGCCAGCAGCTTAGGACGGGACAGGATGAACACTGAAGCTTTCTTT
CDR3aa: CASSLGRDRMNTEAFF
d_gene: TRBD1
j_gene: TRBJ1-1
abundance: NA
v_gene: TRBV7-6

CDR3nt: TGTGCCATCAGCCTTACAGACTACGAGCAGTACTTC
CDR3aa: CAISLTDYEQYF
d_gene: NA
j_gene: TRBJ2-7
abundance: many
v_gene: TRBV10-3

CDR3nt: TGTGCCAGCAGCTTAGGGGGGGGCCCCTACGAGCAGTACTTC
CDR3aa: CASSLGGGPYEQYF
d_gene: NA
j_gene: TRBJ2-7
abundance: many
v_gene: TRBV7-8

CDR3nt: TGTGCCAGCAGCCAACCTGGCCGTGGGTTGGGGGAGCAGTTCTTC
CDR3aa: CASSQPGRGLGEQFF
d_gene: NA
j_gene: TRBJ2-1
abundance: NA
v_gene: TRBV3-1

CDR3nt: TGTGCCAGCAGCCAAGACTACAGCTACGAGCAGTACTTC
CDR3aa: CASSQDYSYEQYF
d_gene: NA
j_gene: TRBJ2-7
abundance: NA
v_gene: TRBV14

CDR3nt: TGTGCCAGCAGCTCGCGCGAGACAGGGAATGCCTTGGGGGAGCTGTTTTTT
CDR3aa: CASSSRETGNALGELFF
d_gene: TRBD1
j_gene: TRBJ2-2
abundance: few
v_gene: TRBV11-2

CDR3nt: TGTGCCAGCAGTGACAGGGGAGTGGGGTATGGCTACACCTTC
CDR3aa: CASSDRGVGYGYTF
d_gene: TRBD1
j_gene: TRBJ1-2
abundance: NA
v_gene: TRBV28

CDR3nt: TGTGCCAGCAGCTTAGACAGGGCGAACACCGGGGAGCTGTTTTTT
CDR3aa: CASSLDRANTGELFF
d_gene: NA
j_gene: TRBJ2-2
abundance: many
v_gene: TRBV7-2

CDR3nt: TGTGCCAGCAGCTTTCGACAGGACTCCTACGAGCAGTACTTC
CDR3aa: CASSFRQDSYEQYF
d_gene: NA
j_gene: TRBJ2-7
abundance: NA
v_gene: TRBV9

CDR3nt: TGTGCCAGCAGCCAGGTCTCAGGGTCACAGCCCCAGCATTTT
CDR3aa: CASSQVSGSQPQHF
d_gene: NA
j_gene: TRBJ1-5
abundance: few
v_gene: TRBV12-3/TRBV12-4

CDR3nt: TGTGCCAGCAGCCAGATGGGCGGAAGGCCCTCCTACGAGCAGTACTTC
CDR3aa: CASSQMGGRPSYEQYF
d_gene: NA
j_gene: TRBJ2-7
abundance: few
v_gene: TRBV5-5

CDR3nt: TGTGCCAGCAGCCAAGATGCAGCGTGGGGCTCCTACGAGCAGTACTTC
CDR3aa: CASSQDAAWGSYEQYF
d_gene: NA
j_gene: TRBJ2-7
abundance: NA
v_gene: TRBV3-1

CDR3nt: TGTGCCAGCGGGGGACTCAGAGGAAAAGAGACCCAGTACTTC
CDR3aa: CASGGLRGKETQYF
d_gene: NA
j_gene: TRBJ2-5
abundance: NA
v_gene: TRBV28

CDR3nt: TGCGCCAGCAGCTTATACGAGGGAATGGAAACGGCTTTCTTT
CDR3aa: CASSLYEGMETAFF
d_gene: NA
j_gene: TRBJ1-1
abundance: few
v_gene: TRBV5-1

CDR3nt: TGTGCCAGCTCACCAATACAGGGGCGGGACACTGAAGCTTTCTTT
CDR3aa: CASSPIQGRDTEAFF
d_gene: TRBD1
j_gene: TRBJ1-1
abundance: few
v_gene: TRBV18

CDR3nt: TGCAGCGTCTCCAGACCTGAAACAGATACGCAGTATTTT
CDR3aa: CSVSRPETDTQYF
d_gene: NA
j_gene: TRBJ2-3
abundance: many
v_gene: TRBV29-1

CDR3nt: TGCAGCGCGTGGACAGGGGGGAACACTGAAGCTTTCTTT
CDR3aa: CSAWTGGNTEAFF
d_gene: TRBD1
j_gene: TRBJ1-1
abundance: NA
v_gene: TRBV29-1

CDR3nt: TGCGCCAGCAGCTTGGCGGTCTCGGGGGGCACAGATACGCAGTATTTT
CDR3aa: CASSLAVSGGTDTQYF
d_gene: NA
j_gene: TRBJ2-3
abundance: many
v_gene: TRBV5-1

CDR3nt: TGCGCCAGCAGCTTGATGGGCCGGGACAACGAGCAGTACTTC
CDR3aa: CASSLMGRDNEQYF
d_gene: NA
j_gene: TRBJ2-7
abundance: many
v_gene: TRBV5-1

CDR3nt: TGTCCCAGCAGTTCTCCCAGGGACAGGGACCACCCAGATACGCAGTATTTT
CDR3aa: CPSSSPRDRDHPDTQYF
d_gene: TRBD1
j_gene: TRBJ2-3
abundance: NA
v_gene: TRBV12-3/TRBV12-4

CDR3nt: TGTGCCAGCAGCGTAGTGGCCAACCCCACCGGGGAGCTGTTTTTT
CDR3aa: CASSVVANPTGELFF
d_gene: NA
j_gene: TRBJ2-2
abundance: many
v_gene: TRBV9

CDR3nt: TGCGCCAGCAGCCCCCAACTAAGGGCTGAGCAGTTCTTC
CDR3aa: CASSPQLRAEQFF
d_gene: NA
j_gene: TRBJ2-1
abundance: many
v_gene: TRBV5-1

CDR3nt: TGTGCCATCAGTGACTCGGGACAGGGGAACTACGAGCAGTACTTC
CDR3aa: CAISDSGQGNYEQYF
d_gene: TRBD1
j_gene: TRBJ2-7
abundance: NA
v_gene: TRBV10-3

CDR3nt: TGTGCCAGCTCACCACTCCCATTTAGCACAGATACGCAGTATTTT
CDR3aa: CASSPLPFSTDTQYF
d_gene: NA
j_gene: TRBJ2-3
abundance: many
v_gene: TRBV18

CDR3nt: TGTGCCAGCATCCTAGGTGGAGGGGCCCCCTACAATGAGCAGTTCTTC
CDR3aa: CASILGGGAPYNEQFF
d_gene: NA
j_gene: TRBJ2-1
abundance: few
v_gene: TRBV2

CDR3nt: TGCGCCAGCAGCCAAGCTGTGGGGGGACGACAGCCCCAGCATTTT
CDR3aa: CASSQAVGGRQPQHF
d_gene: NA
j_gene: TRBJ1-5
abundance: many
v_gene: TRBV4-3

CDR3nt: TGTGCCAGCAGCCCGACCCGACTAGCGAATACGCAGTATTTT
CDR3aa: CASSPTRLANTQYF
d_gene: TRBD2
j_gene: TRBJ2-3
abundance: many
v_gene: TRBV3-1

CDR3nt: TGTGCCAGCTCACCACCGAACAGGGCAACTAATGAAAAACTGTTTTTT
CDR3aa: CASSPPNRATNEKLFF
d_gene: NA
j_gene: TRBJ1-4
abundance: NA
v_gene: TRBV18

CDR3nt: TGTGCCAGCTCACCCTCAGGACAGGGAGGCTACACCTTC
CDR3aa: CASSPSGQGGYTF
d_gene: TRBD1
j_gene: TRBJ1-2
abundance: NA
v_gene: TRBV18

CDR3nt: TGTGCTAGCAGCCTCCGGGACGGTGAATCCTACGAGCAGTACTTC
CDR3aa: CASSLRDGESYEQYF
d_gene: NA
j_gene: TRBJ2-7
abundance: NA
v_gene: TRBV7-7

CDR3nt: TGTGCCAGCAGCTTAGACGGGGGCGGGGATACGCAGTATTTT
CDR3aa: CASSLDGGGDTQYF
d_gene: NA
j_gene: TRBJ2-3
abundance: many
v_gene: TRBV7-2

CDR3nt: TGCAGTGCCCAAGTGGGACAGGGAACAGATACGCAGTATTTT
CDR3aa: CSAQVGQGTDTQYF
d_gene: TRBD1
j_gene: TRBJ2-3
abundance: many
v_gene: TRBV20-1

CDR3nt: TGTGCCAGCAGCCGGGAACTCAGGGGGTACAATGAGCAGTTCTTC
CDR3aa: CASSRELRGYNEQFF
d_gene: TRBD1
j_gene: TRBJ2-1
abundance: many
v_gene: TRBV7-8

CDR3nt: TGCAGTGCTAGGGTCCGGACAGGGACAGATACGCAGTATTTT
CDR3aa: CSARVRTGTDTQYF
d_gene: TRBD1
j_gene: TRBJ2-3
abundance: few
v_gene: TRBV20-1

CDR3nt: TGCAGCGTCCTGGCCCCAGCGGGGGGAATCCCGAACACCGGGGAGCTGTTTTTT
CDR3aa: CSVLAPAGGIPNTGELFF
d_gene: TRBD2
j_gene: TRBJ2-2
abundance: NA
v_gene: TRBV29-1

CDR3nt: TGTGCCGCGGCGAGGGGGCCCCTAGAGACCCAGTACTTC
CDR3aa: CAAARGPLETQYF
d_gene: TRBD1
j_gene: TRBJ2-5
abundance: few
v_gene: TRBV15

CDR3nt: TGTGCCAGCAGCCACTCCGATCCAGGGCTTTATAATTCACCCCTCCACTTT
CDR3aa: CASSHSDPGLYNSPLHF
d_gene: NA
j_gene: TRBJ1-6
abundance: NA
v_gene: TRBV4-2

CDR3nt: TGTGCCAGCAGCCCCCGCGGGGGGATGGATGAGCAGTTCTTC
CDR3aa: CASSPRGGMDEQFF
d_gene: TRBD2
j_gene: TRBJ2-1
abundance: many
v_gene: TRBV11-2

CDR3nt: TGTGCCAGCAGCTTAAGAGGTAGCGGGGACACTGAAGCTTTCTTT
CDR3aa: CASSLRGSGDTEAFF
d_gene: NA
j_gene: TRBJ1-1
abundance: NA
v_gene: TRBV7-3

CDR3nt: TGTGCCAGCAGTCGGAGCGGGGGGGTCACAGATACGCAGTATTTT
CDR3aa: CASSRSGGVTDTQYF
d_gene: TRBD2
j_gene: TRBJ2-3
abundance: few
v_gene: TRBV5-5

CDR3nt: TGTGCTAGTGGCTCTTCGGGGGGAGCAGATACGCAGTATTTT
CDR3aa: CASGSSGGADTQYF
d_gene: TRBD2
j_gene: TRBJ2-3
abundance: few
v_gene: TRBV12-5

CDR3nt: TGTGCCAGCAGTCGGGACAGGGGGGGCGATGAGCAGTTCTTC
CDR3aa: CASSRDRGGDEQFF
d_gene: TRBD1
j_gene: TRBJ2-1
abundance: many
v_gene: TRBV28

CDR3nt: TGTGCCACCTTTTCCGGGGATCAGGGCGCCGGGGAGCTGTTTTTT
CDR3aa: CATFSGDQGAGELFF
d_gene: NA
j_gene: TRBJ2-2
abundance: many
v_gene: TRBV7-9

CDR3nt: TGCGCCAGCACACAGGGGGCTGGCACAGATACGCAGTATTTT
CDR3aa: CASTQGAGTDTQYF
d_gene: TRBD1
j_gene: TRBJ2-3
abundance: NA
v_gene: TRBV5-1

CDR3nt: TGTGCCAGCAAGTCGACGGCCAACACCGGGGAGCTGTTTTTT
CDR3aa: CASKSTANTGELFF
d_gene: NA
j_gene: TRBJ2-2
abundance: NA
v_gene: TRBV6-4

CDR3nt: TGTGCCAGCAGCCCCACCGGGACGGGTTCACCCCTCCACTTT
CDR3aa: CASSPTGTGSPLHF
d_gene: NA
j_gene: TRBJ1-6
abundance: NA
v_gene: TRBV14

CDR3nt: TGCGCCAGTACCACACAGGTATCGGCCTACAATGAGCAGTTCTTC
CDR3aa: CASTTQVSAYNEQFF
d_gene: NA
j_gene: TRBJ2-1
abundance: NA
v_gene: TRBV5-1

CDR3nt: TGTGCCACCTTGACTAGCGGCACAGATACGCAGTATTTT
CDR3aa: CATLTSGTDTQYF
d_gene: TRBD2
j_gene: TRBJ2-3
abundance: many
v_gene: TRBV15

CDR3nt: TGTGCCAGCAGCTTTGGACCAAGTTCAGGGGCTGGAAACACCATATATTTT
CDR3aa: CASSFGPSSGAGNTIYF
d_gene: NA
j_gene: TRBJ1-3
abundance: few
v_gene: TRBV5-6

CDR3nt: TGTGCCAGCAGCTTCAATAGGGAAAGAGGAGAGACCCAGTACTTC
CDR3aa: CASSFNRERGETQYF
d_gene: NA
j_gene: TRBJ2-5
abundance: many
v_gene: TRBV5-4

CDR3nt: TGTGCCAGCAGCTTAGCGACAGGGGGCGGACAGCCCCAGCATTTT
CDR3aa: CASSLATGGGQPQHF
d_gene: TRBD1
j_gene: TRBJ1-5
abundance: NA
v_gene: TRBV7-9

CDR3nt: TGCGCCAGCAGCTTGGACCCGGCGGGGCTGAACACCGGGGAGCTGTTTTTT
CDR3aa: CASSLDPAGLNTGELFF
d_gene: NA
j_gene: TRBJ2-2
abundance: few
v_gene: TRBV5-1